The 23 T cell receptor beta chains below were found in one sample sequenced in a study of blood T cell repertoires in COVID-19. Libraries were prepared by immunoSEQ multiplex PCR; TCRdb keeps only in-frame clonotypes and omits some of them. The sample has around 180,000 clones; approximately 77% are singletons. Sequencing was done on a sample of peripheral blood. These receptors all come from a woman older than 75 with active or convalescent COVID-19.

The chain has TRBV15 and TRBJ2-1; TRBD2 aligns across 10 bases. Germline loops: CDR1 LNHNV, CDR2 YYDKDF (reference sequence). V was clipped by 1 base and J by 9 bases; unmatched bases: 9. The CDR3 spans 16 residues. Written as DNA, the CDR3 is TGTGCCACCAGCAGAGGTTCGGCTAGCGGGAGTGGTGAGCAGTTCTTC. Translation gives CATSRGSASGSGEQFF. Complete variable domain (other parts from reference TRBV15 and TRBJ2-1): DAMVIQNPRYQVTQFGKPVTLSCSQTLNHNVMYWYQQKSSQAPKLLFHYYDKDFNNEADTPDNFQSRRPNTSFCFLDIRSPGLGDTAMYLCATSRGSASGSGEQFFGPGTRLTVL.

This rearrangement joins TRBV7-2 to TRBJ1-2, with a possible D match to TRBD1 (6 bases). CDR1 and CDR2 (germline): SGHTA, FQGNSA. The CDR3 has 16 amino acids. Trimming removed 5 bases from V and 2 bases from J, with 18 bases in between. CDR3: CASSHASTGKNYGYTF. CDR3 in DNA: TGTGCCAGCAGCCACGCAAGTACAGGGAAAAACTATGGCTACACCTTC.

The chain is built from TRBV28 and TRBJ1-1; 7 positions agree with TRBD1. CDR1 MDHEN and CDR2 SYDVKM come from the germline V gene. V gave up 4 bases and J gave up 4 bases; unmatched junction bases: 6. The CDR3 loop spans 14 amino acids. CDR3 region: CASSYYSGGTEAFF. The CDR3 coding sequence is TGTGCCAGCAGTTATTACTCAGGGGGCACTGAAGCTTTCTTT.

In this sample, this clone turned up a few times. V is TRBV27 and J is TRBJ2-3; TRBD1 matches 8 bases. V shed 5 bases, J shed 8 bases, and the junction held 12 bases outside the gene matches. In germline, CDR1 is MNHEY, CDR2 SMNVEV (reference sequence). This CDR3 comprises 15 residues. The CDR3 nucleotides are TGTGCCAGCAGTCCCTTAGGACAGGGTCTCTCTACGCAGTATTTT. It translates to CASSPLGQGLSTQYF.

J is TRBJ2-2 and V is TRBV7-3; D unresolved. The V gene lost 5 bases and the J gene lost 0 bases, with 13 bases spanning the gap. The CDR3 runs 16 residues. Germline V gene sequence: CDR1 SGHTA, CDR2 FQGTGA. CDR3 protein: CASSAQMAANTGELFF. The CDR3 coding sequence is TGTGCCAGCAGCGCACAGATGGCAGCGAACACCGGGGAGCTGTTTTTT.

The rearrangement joins TRBV5-1 to TRBJ1-5, with 7 bases fitting TRBD1. CDR1 is SGHRS and CDR2 is YFSETQ in the germline V gene. CDR3 length: 15 amino acids. J was trimmed by 4 bases and V by 4 bases; bases with no gene match: 8. The CDR3 reads CASSRTGDRNQPQHF. CDR3 nucleotide sequence: TGCGCCAGCAGCAGAACAGGGGATCGGAATCAGCCCCAGCATTTT.

This chain links TRBV5-1 with TRBJ1-6; D not resolved. There are 13 residues in the CDR3. V lost 4 bases, J lost 8 bases, and 10 bases lay in between. CDR1 and CDR2 (germline): SGHRS, YFSETQ. This CDR3 reads CASSRWADSPLHF. CDR3 DNA: TGCGCCAGCAGCAGGTGGGCCGATTCACCCCTCCACTTT. Full variable domain (rest looked up from reference TRBV5-1 and TRBJ1-6): KAGVTQTPRYLIKTRGQQVTLSCSPISGHRSVSWYQQTPGQGLQFLFEYFSETQRNKGNFPGRFSGRQFSNSRSEMNVSTLELGDSALYLCASSRWADSPLHFGNGTRLTVT.

The chain employs TRBV19 and TRBJ2-1, with 9 bases fitting TRBD2. The CDR3 consists of 17 residues. With V trimmed by 7 bases and J by 4 bases, 14 bases remained unmatched. The germline gives CDR1 LNHDA, CDR2 SQIVND (reference sequence). The CDR3 is CASTNPSGLAGYNEQFF. The CDR3 nucleotides read TGTGCCAGTACGAATCCCTCGGGGCTAGCGGGGTACAATGAGCAGTTCTTC.

This clone was picked up one time. The J gene is TRBJ2-5, the V gene TRBV27; D possibly corresponds to TRBD1 (6 bases). The germline V gene encodes CDR1 MNHEY and CDR2 SMNVEV (reference sequence). This CDR3 is built from 15 residues. V was cut by 0 bases and J by 3 bases, with 11 bases left in between. This CDR3 reads CASSLSRTEKETQYF. The CDR3, as DNA: TGTGCCAGCAGTTTATCCCGGACAGAAAAAGAGACCCAGTACTTC.

The chain joins TRBV19 to TRBJ2-1, with a possible D match to TRBD1 (7 bases). V was clipped by 5 bases and J by 4 bases, with 12 bases between them. The CDR3 has 14 residues. Germline V gene lookup returns CDR1 LNHDA and CDR2 SQIVND (reference sequence). CDR3 sequence (DNA): TGTGCCAGTAGTCAGGGGGGACAGTACAATGAGCAGTTCTTC. Protein: CASSQGGQYNEQFF.

J is TRBJ1-2 and V is TRBV5-4; 7 bases map to TRBD1. Germline CDR1 SGHNT, CDR2 YYREEE (reference sequence). The J segment lost 7 bases and the V segment lost 6 bases, leaving 6 bases of the junction unmatched. The CDR3 runs 12 residues. The CDR3: CASNEGAGGYTF. The CDR3 DNA sequence: TGTGCCAGCAATGAGGGGGCAGGTGGCTACACCTTC.

In this sample, this clone turned up a few times. This chain connects TRBV11-1 to TRBJ1-4; D unclear. Germline assignment: CDR1 SGHAT and CDR2 FQDESV (reference sequence). Trimming removed 2 bases from V and 10 bases from J, with 14 bases in between. The CDR3 extends over 14 amino acids. This CDR3 reads CASSLSLLGGKLFF. CDR3 DNA sequence: TGTGCCAGCAGCTTAAGTCTACTTGGAGGAAAACTGTTTTTT.

The chain combines TRBV5-6 with TRBJ1-4, with a possible D match to TRBD1 (5 bases). The CDR3 length is 17 residues. Germline CDR1 SGHDT, CDR2 YYEEEE. Trimming shortened V by 6 bases and J by 1 base, and 19 bases separated the two germline ends. The CDR3 DNA follows: TGTGCCAGCACTTACTACCTCGGGGGAGGAACTAATGAAAAACTGTTTTTT. It encodes CASTYYLGGGTNEKLFF.

The genes are TRBV5-6 and TRBJ2-7, with a tentative D call TRBD1 (6 bases). V was clipped by 0 bases and J by 5 bases, with 18 bases between them. The CDR3 is 16 residues long. CDR1 and CDR2 from the germline V gene are SGHDT and YYEEEE. CDR3 sequence: CASSLGVAGVFDEQYF. The CDR3 nucleotides read TGTGCCAGCAGCTTGGGGGTGGCAGGGGTTTTTGACGAGCAGTACTTC.

The chain links TRBV13 to TRBJ2-2, with D possibly matching TRBD1 (6 bases). The CDR3 contains 13 residues. The germline gives CDR1 PRHDT, CDR2 FYEKMQ (reference sequence). The ends were cut back, 5 bases at V and 5 bases at J, with 9 bases in the middle. The CDR3 reads CASSLRGTGELFF. CDR3 nucleotides: TGTGCCAGCAGCCTCAGGGGAACCGGGGAGCTGTTTTTT.

The chain couples TRBV29-1 to TRBJ2-5; TRBD2 is a possible D gene (5 bases). Germline CDR1 reads SQVTM; CDR2 reads ANQGSEA. The CDR3 covers 12 residues. V was cut by 6 bases and J by 4 bases, with 12 bases left in between. DNA for the CDR3: TGCAGCGTGCGCGACGGGGTAGAGACCCAGTACTTC. This sequence encodes CSVRDGVETQYF.

The V gene is TRBV5-1, the J gene TRBJ2-7, with 9 bases aligning to TRBD1. The trim removed 0 bases at V and 6 bases at J, leaving 4 bases unmatched. This CDR3 has 14 residues. Germline-derived CDR1 and CDR2 are SGHRS and YFSETQ. The DNA for the CDR3 is TGCGCCAGCAGCTTGGGACAGGGGGAGCGCGAGCAGTACTTC. Its protein product is CASSLGQGEREQYF.

CDR3: CASSSYRENEQFF. The DNA of the CDR3 is TGTGCCAGCAGCTCCTACAGGGAAAATGAGCAGTTCTTC. V gene TRBV7-3 combines with J gene TRBJ2-1; a weak D match, TRBD1 (6 bases). The CDR3 has 13 amino acids. Per germline, CDR1 SGHTA and CDR2 FQGTGA. Trimming cost V 4 bases and J 7 bases, with 11 bases left between them.

This clone was detected only a few times. J is TRBJ2-2 and V is TRBV11-2, with 10 bases lining up with TRBD2. The length of the CDR3 is 16 residues. Germline V CDR1 and CDR2: SGHAT, FQNNGV. V gave up 4 bases and J gave up 0 bases; unmatched junction bases: 2. The CDR3 loop reads CASSSLAGTNTGELFF. The CDR3 DNA follows: TGTGCCAGCAGCTCACTAGCGGGAACGAACACCGGGGAGCTGTTTTTT.

The chain is built from TRBV28 and TRBJ2-7; 8 nucleotides align to TRBD1. V dropped 4 bases and J dropped 6; count of bases not matched to a gene: 8. The CDR3 is made up of 14 amino acids. Germline CDR1 reads MDHEN; CDR2 reads SYDVKM. The CDR3 loop reads CASSWGPDRVEQYF. The CDR3 DNA follows: TGTGCCAGCAGTTGGGGACCGGACAGGGTCGAGCAGTACTTC.

This clone was detected only once. V gene TRBV11-1 combines with J gene TRBJ2-1; 8 nucleotides line up with TRBD2. The length of the CDR3 is 14 residues. V dropped 1 base and J dropped 6; count of bases not matched to a gene: 2. Germline V CDR1 and CDR2: SGHAT, FQDESV (reference sequence). The CDR3 DNA reads TGTGCCAGCAGCTTAGACGGGACTAGCAATGAGCAGTTCTTC. This sequence encodes CASSLDGTSNEQFF.

The chain joins TRBV6-5 to TRBJ2-3; no definite D call. V was cut by 4 bases and J by 5 bases, with 4 bases left in between. The germline CDR1 and CDR2 sequences are MNHEY and SVGAGI. This CDR3 is 11 amino acids long. Here the CDR3 DNA reads TGTGCCAGCAGTTCACTAGATACGCAGTATTTT. This encodes CASSSLDTQYF.

The chain carries TRBV19 and TRBJ1-1; TRBD1 agrees at 10 bases. The germline CDR1 and CDR2 sequences are LNHDA and SQIVND (reference sequence). V was clipped by 6 bases and J by 5 bases; unmatched bases: 3. The CDR3 consists of 13 residues. The CDR3 DNA is TGTGCCAGTAGAGGACAGGGGGGTACTGAAGCTTTCTTT. Translating gives CASRGQGGTEAFF.